One T cell receptor (beta chain) is described in this entry. Its antigen is unidentified. These data belong to a study of identical twins. Study findings and constraints: Abundant beta clonotypes from cord blood had fewer insertions, unlike memory repertoires, which showed none.

MiXCR, run by TCRdb on the 5' RACE reads, gives a single entry per CDR3 protein. Among approximately 530,000 distinct CDR3 sequences listed, about a fifth were seen once. CDR1 and CDR2 from the germline V gene are MNHEY and SVGAGI. V was shortened by 7 bases and J by 4 bases, with 10 bases between the two germline ends. CDR3 length equals 12 residues. Healthy Caucasian individuals made up all the donors. This sample was also put to use in a study of yellow fever vaccine responses in identical twins.

The origin of this receptor is a woman under 30 in good health. The sequenced material came from CD4+ T cells sorted from blood. V gene TRBV6-5 combines with J gene TRBJ1-2; no clear D. CDR3 sequence (DNA): TGTGCCAGCACCGGACCCTCCTATGGCTACACCTTC. Translation: CASTGPSYGYTF.